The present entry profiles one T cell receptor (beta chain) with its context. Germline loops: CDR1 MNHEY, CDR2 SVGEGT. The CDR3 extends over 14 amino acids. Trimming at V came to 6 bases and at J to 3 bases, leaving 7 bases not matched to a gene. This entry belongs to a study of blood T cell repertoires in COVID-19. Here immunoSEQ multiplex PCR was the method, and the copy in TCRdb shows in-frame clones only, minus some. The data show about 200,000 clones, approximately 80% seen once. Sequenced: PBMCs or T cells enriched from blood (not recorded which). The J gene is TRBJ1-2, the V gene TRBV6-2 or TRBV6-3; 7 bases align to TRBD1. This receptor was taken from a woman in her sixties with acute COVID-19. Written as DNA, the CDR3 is TGTGCCAGCAGCCTTAACAGGGGAGACTATGGCTACACCTTC. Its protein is CASSLNRGDYGYTF.